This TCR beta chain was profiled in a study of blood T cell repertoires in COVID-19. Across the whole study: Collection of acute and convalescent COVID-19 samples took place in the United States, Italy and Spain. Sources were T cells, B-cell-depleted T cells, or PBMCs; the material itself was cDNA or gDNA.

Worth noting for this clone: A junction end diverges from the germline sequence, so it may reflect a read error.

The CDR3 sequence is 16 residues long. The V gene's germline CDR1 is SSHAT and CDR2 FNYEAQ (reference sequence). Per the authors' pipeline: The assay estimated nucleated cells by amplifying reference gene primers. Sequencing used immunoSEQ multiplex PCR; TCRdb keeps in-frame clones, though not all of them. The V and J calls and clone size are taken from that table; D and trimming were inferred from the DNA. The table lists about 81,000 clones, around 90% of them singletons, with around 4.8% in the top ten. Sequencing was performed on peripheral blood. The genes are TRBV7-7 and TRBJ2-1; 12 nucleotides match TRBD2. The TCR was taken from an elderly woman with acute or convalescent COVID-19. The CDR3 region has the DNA TGTGCTAGCAGCTCCCAGACTAGCGGGAGTGGTAGTGAGCAGTTCTTC. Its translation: CASSSQTSGSGSEQFF.